One sample yielded the 27 T cell receptor beta chains listed below, sequenced in a study of PD-L1 blockade in urothelial cancer. The method was immunoSEQ multiplex PCR; TCRdb's version includes in-frame clones alone and lacks a portion of them. The data contain tens of thousands of clones, about four fifths of them seen just once; the ten biggest clones take up roughly 4%. The sequencing used PBMCs, collected around atezolizumab (anti-PD-L1) treatment. These receptors were collected from a man between 70 and 80 years old with urothelial cancer.

The rearrangement links TRBV5-1 to TRBJ2-2; TRBD1 matches 7 bases. Germline V lookup: CDR1 SGHRS, CDR2 YFSETQ. V lost 7 bases and J lost 6; bases outside the gene matches: 9. The CDR3 is 14 amino acids. CDR3 in amino acids: CASGTGVHPGELFF. CDR3 DNA: TGCGCCAGCGGAACAGGGGTTCATCCCGGGGAGCTGTTTTTT.

This clone was found once. V usage is TRBV10-1 and J usage is TRBJ1-5, with D hard to call. V lost 6 bases and J lost 7, with 13 bases in between. From germline, CDR1 is WNHNN and CDR2 SYGVQD (reference sequence). This CDR3 has 13 amino acids. CDR3 residues: CASSPGSGQPQHF. The CDR3 DNA reads as TGCGCCAGCAGCCCGGGGTCGGGGCAGCCCCAGCATTTT.

The rearrangement joins TRBV28 to TRBJ1-1; D is possibly TRBD1 (6 bases). The CDR3 spans 13 residues. CDR1 is MDHEN, CDR2 SYDVKM, per germline. V lost 5 bases to trimming and J lost 6 bases, with 13 bases between them. CDR3 region: CASSQQGTPEAFF. The CDR3 DNA reads TGTGCCAGCAGTCAACAGGGTACCCCTGAAGCTTTCTTT.

Written as DNA, the CDR3 is TGTGCCAGTAGAAAGGGACTAGCGGGAGACTACGAGCAGTACTTC. It codes for CASRKGLAGDYEQYF. The chain couples TRBV19 to TRBJ2-7; TRBD2 aligns across 14 bases. Germline V gives CDR1 LNHDA, CDR2 SQIVND (reference sequence). The CDR3 has 15 residues. V lost 6 bases to trimming and J lost 3 bases; unmatched junction nucleotides: 4.

The rearrangement joins TRBV19 to TRBJ2-1; D possibly corresponds to TRBD2 (6 bases). CDR1 is LNHDA and CDR2 is SQIVND in the germline V gene (reference sequence). The CDR3 runs to 14 residues. V was pared by 5 bases and J by 9 bases, with 17 bases between. The CDR3 region is CASSLRLGLFEQFF. CDR3 DNA: TGTGCCAGTAGTCTCCGACTAGGCCTCTTTGAGCAGTTCTTC.

This rearrangement joins TRBV5-5 to TRBJ2-7; the D gene is possibly TRBD1 (6 bases). The CDR3 has 17 residues. V lost 4 bases to trimming and J lost 4 bases, with 24 bases between them. Germline CDR1 SGHKS, CDR2 YYEKEE (reference sequence). CDR3 sequence reads: CASSPPKGTQARYEQYF. The CDR3 DNA is TGTGCCAGCAGCCCACCCAAGGGGACACAAGCGCGTTACGAGCAGTACTTC.

This chain links TRBV29-1 with TRBJ2-7; 14 bases map to TRBD2. The germline V gene has CDR1 SQVTM and CDR2 ANQGSEA. CDR3 length equals 15 residues. V was clipped by 4 bases and J by 3 bases; unmatched bases: 5. The CDR3 sequence is CSVGGGTSGSYEQYF. The CDR3 region has the DNA TGCAGCGTTGGGGGGGGGACTAGCGGGAGCTACGAGCAGTACTTC.

This rearrangement joins TRBV7-8 to TRBJ2-7, with 9 bases fitting TRBD1. The V segment lost 1 base and the J segment 5 bases; nucleotides outside the gene matches: 0. Germline V gene sequence: CDR1 SGHVS, CDR2 FQNEAQ. The CDR3 consists of 13 residues. This CDR3 reads CASSLGTGDEQYF. The CDR3 nucleotides read TGTGCCAGCAGCTTAGGGACAGGGGACGAGCAGTACTTC.

The rearrangement links TRBV15 to TRBJ1-4, with 8 bases aligning to TRBD1. The germline V gene encodes CDR1 LNHNV and CDR2 YYDKDF (reference sequence). This CDR3 has 16 residues. V trimming: 0 bases; J trimming: 8 bases; junction bases outside the gene matches: 8. CDR3 protein: CATSRDVGTGGEKLFF. The CDR3 DNA reads TGTGCCACCAGCAGAGATGTCGGGACAGGTGGGGAAAAACTGTTTTTT.

The chain uses TRBV2 and TRBJ1-5, with a weak D call TRBD1 (6 bases). The V and J ends lost 5 bases and 9 bases respectively, with 17 bases between them. The CDR3 has 14 residues. Looked up from germline, CDR1 is SNHLY and CDR2 is FYNNEI. Written as DNA, the CDR3 is TGTGCCAGCAGTAGGGACATAGGTGAAGGGCCCCAGCATTTT. It is translated as CASSRDIGEGPQHF.

This chain uses TRBV28 with TRBJ1-3; the D gene is possibly TRBD1 (6 bases). Trimming took 8 bases from V and 1 from J, leaving 18 bases between them. This CDR3 contains 16 residues. Germline CDR1 reads MDHEN; CDR2 reads SYDVKM. This CDR3 is CASFRAGHNSGNTIYF. The CDR3 DNA sequence: TGTGCCAGCTTTCGAGCGGGACATAATTCTGGAAACACCATATATTTT.

This chain uses TRBV9 with TRBJ2-5; the match to TRBD2 covers 9 bases. The CDR3 runs to 15 residues. The trim removed 4 bases at V and 5 bases at J, leaving 9 bases unmatched. Germline CDR1 SGDLS, CDR2 YYNGEE. The CDR3 sequence: CASSLGAGGGETQYF. The CDR3 region has the DNA TGTGCCAGCAGCCTCGGGGCGGGAGGGGGGGAGACCCAGTACTTC.

V gene TRBV6-5 combines with J gene TRBJ1-1, with TRBD1 matching over 8 bases. From germline, CDR1 is MNHEY and CDR2 SVGAGI. CDR3 length equals 14 residues. V was pared by 5 bases and J by 1 base, with 3 bases of the junction left unmatched. The CDR3 reads CASSNRGSNTEAFF. CDR3 DNA sequence: TGTGCCAGCAGTAACAGGGGGTCGAACACTGAAGCTTTCTTT.

This chain joins TRBV7-2 and TRBJ1-2; D possibly corresponds to TRBD1 (5 bases). Germline V lookup: CDR1 SGHTA, CDR2 FQGNSA. Trimming removed 3 bases at V and 1 base at J, with 9 bases between. This CDR3 has 14 residues. The CDR3 DNA reads TGTGCCAGCAGCTTGGCGGGACTTAACTATGGCTACACCTTC. Translating gives CASSLAGLNYGYTF.

The rearrangement uses TRBV19 and TRBJ1-4; D is possibly TRBD1 (6 bases). Germline CDR1 reads LNHDA; CDR2 reads SQIVND (reference sequence). V was trimmed by 4 bases and J by 3 bases, leaving 9 bases between them. CDR3 length equals 14 residues. CDR3 DNA: TGTGCCAGTAGTAGGACAGCCGCTAATGAAAAACTGTTTTTT. This encodes CASSRTAANEKLFF.

The chain carries TRBV6-5 and TRBJ1-4, with unresolved D. This CDR3 contains 14 residues. Germline V gene lookup returns CDR1 MNHEY and CDR2 SVGAGI. V was clipped by 6 bases and J by 7 bases, with 15 bases between them. The CDR3 bases are TGTGCCAGCAGCAGGACTATCGAGGGTGAAAAACTGTTTTTT. As protein: CASSRTIEGEKLFF.

The CDR3 is CASSDSLYEQYF. CDR3 nucleotides: TGTGCCAGCAGCGACAGCCTCTACGAGCAGTACTTC. The chain is built from TRBV28 and TRBJ2-7; D is perhaps TRBD1 (5 bases). Trimming left V 6 bases short and J 3 bases short, with 9 bases between. CDR3 length: 12 amino acids. In germline, CDR1 is MDHEN, CDR2 SYDVKM.

The chain couples TRBV27 to TRBJ2-7, with 7 bases fitting TRBD2. Germline loops: CDR1 MNHEY, CDR2 SMNVEV (reference sequence). The CDR3 runs 16 residues. V trimming: 5 bases; J trimming: 0 bases; junction bases outside the gene matches: 10. For the CDR3, the DNA is TGTGCCAGCAGTAAATTGTCTAGCGGACACTCCTACGAGCAGTACTTC. Translated: CASSKLSSGHSYEQYF.

The chain recombines TRBV7-2 with TRBJ2-1; D gene ambiguous. Germline lookup yields CDR1 SGHTA and CDR2 FQGNSA. The CDR3 is 14 amino acids. V lost 2 bases to trimming and J lost 5 bases, with 10 bases between them. The CDR3 is CASSLLNSNNEQFF. For the CDR3, the DNA is TGTGCCAGCAGCTTACTAAACAGTAACAATGAGCAGTTCTTC.

The rearrangement joins TRBV6-1 to TRBJ2-7, with 8 positions matching TRBD1. Trimming took 10 bases from V and 0 from J; bases not matched to a gene: 5. CDR1 is MNHNS and CDR2 is SASEGT in the germline V gene. This CDR3 is 13 amino acids long. CDR3 bases: TGTGCCACCCCAGGGGGCGGCTCCTACGAGCAGTACTTC. Its translation is CATPGGGSYEQYF.

There are a few counts of this clone. This sequence joins TRBV7-9 and TRBJ1-3; D gene uncertain. The CDR3 has 16 residues. Germline values: CDR1 SEHNR, CDR2 FQNEAQ (reference sequence). Between the trimmed V and J ends, which lost 5 bases and 0 bases, there was a span of 14 bases. CDR3 residues: CASSPDGDLSGNTIYF. The CDR3 region has the DNA TGTGCCAGCAGCCCAGACGGAGATCTCTCTGGAAACACCATATATTTT.

There are many counts of this clone. This chain links TRBV7-9 with TRBJ1-1, with a tentative D call TRBD1 (6 bases). Between the trimmed V and J ends, which lost 5 bases and 5 bases, there was a span of 15 bases. The CDR3 has 14 residues. CDR1 is SEHNR, CDR2 FQNEAQ, per germline (reference sequence). CDR3: CASSPSGGKTEAFF. CDR3 nucleotides: TGTGCCAGCAGCCCCTCGGGGGGCAAGACTGAAGCTTTCTTT.

In this sample, this clone turned up once. J is TRBJ1-3 and V is TRBV9; D might be TRBD1 (6 bases). Trimming cost V 1 base and J 0 bases, with 8 bases left between them. The germline CDR1 and CDR2 sequences are SGDLS and YYNGEE. The CDR3 is 15 amino acids. CDR3 residues: CASSVLGGSGNTIYF. The DNA of the CDR3 is TGTGCCAGCAGCGTATTAGGGGGCTCTGGAAACACCATATATTTT.

In this sample, this clone turned up once. The chain has TRBV7-2 and TRBJ2-7; TRBD1 matches at 9 bases. Germline V gene sequence: CDR1 SGHTA, CDR2 FQGNSA. The length of the CDR3 is 15 residues. V dropped 5 bases and J dropped 2; count of bases not matched to a gene: 7. This chain's CDR3 is CASSRAGQGTYEQYF. As DNA, the CDR3 is TGTGCCAGCAGCAGAGCGGGACAGGGTACCTACGAGCAGTACTTC.

CDR3 residues: CASGGQGLWNEQFF. CDR3 sequence (DNA): TGTGCCAGCGGGGGACAAGGTCTTTGGAATGAGCAGTTCTTC. The chain has TRBV7-2 and TRBJ2-1, with D tentatively TRBD1 (6 bases). The V gene lost 8 bases and the J gene lost 7 bases, with 18 bases spanning the gap. This CDR3 has 14 residues. CDR1 and CDR2 from the germline V gene are SGHTA and FQGNSA.

CDR3 coding DNA: TGTGCCAGCAGGGGGGAGGCCCGGGAGAACTATGGCTACACCTTC. Its translation is CASRGEARENYGYTF. This chain connects TRBV2 to TRBJ1-2, with D tentatively TRBD1 (5 bases). The germline V gene encodes CDR1 SNHLY and CDR2 FYNNEI. The CDR3 extends over 15 amino acids. V was shortened by 6 bases and J by 2 bases, with 16 bases between the two germline ends.

The chain links TRBV2 to TRBJ1-1; no clear D gene. Trimming stripped 2 bases from V and 6 bases from J, with 10 bases between. Germline CDR1 and CDR2: SNHLY and FYNNEI. This CDR3 is 13 amino acids long. Here the CDR3 reads CASSERSKAEAFF. CDR3 in DNA: TGTGCCAGCAGTGAAAGGAGTAAGGCTGAAGCTTTCTTT.